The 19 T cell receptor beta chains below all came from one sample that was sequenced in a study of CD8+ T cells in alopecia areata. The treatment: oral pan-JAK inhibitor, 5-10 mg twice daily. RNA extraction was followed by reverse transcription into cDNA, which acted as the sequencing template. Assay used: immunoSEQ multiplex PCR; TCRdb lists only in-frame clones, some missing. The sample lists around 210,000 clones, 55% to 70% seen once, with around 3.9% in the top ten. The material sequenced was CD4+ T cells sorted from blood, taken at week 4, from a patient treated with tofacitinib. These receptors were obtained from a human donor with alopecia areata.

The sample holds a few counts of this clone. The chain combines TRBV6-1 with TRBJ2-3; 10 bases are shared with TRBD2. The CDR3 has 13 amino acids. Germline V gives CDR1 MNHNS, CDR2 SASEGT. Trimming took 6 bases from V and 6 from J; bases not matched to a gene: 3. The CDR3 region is CASREGLADTQYF. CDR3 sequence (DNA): TGTGCCAGCAGGGAGGGACTAGCGGATACGCAGTATTTT.

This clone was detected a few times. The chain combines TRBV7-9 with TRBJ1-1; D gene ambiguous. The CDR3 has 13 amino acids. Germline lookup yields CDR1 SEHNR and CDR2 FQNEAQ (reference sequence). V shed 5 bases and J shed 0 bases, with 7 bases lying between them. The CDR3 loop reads CASSPSVNTEAFF. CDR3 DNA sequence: TGTGCCAGCAGCCCTTCAGTGAACACTGAAGCTTTCTTT.

CDR3 amino acids: CASSWGQGKGPQHF. The DNA of the CDR3 is TGTGCCAGCAGCTGGGGACAGGGTAAAGGGCCCCAGCATTTT. The V gene is TRBV7-2, the J gene TRBJ1-5, with TRBD1 matching 9 bases. V trimming: 4 bases; J trimming: 9 bases; junction bases outside the gene matches: 7. This CDR3 contains 14 residues. Looked up from germline, CDR1 is SGHTA and CDR2 is FQGNSA.

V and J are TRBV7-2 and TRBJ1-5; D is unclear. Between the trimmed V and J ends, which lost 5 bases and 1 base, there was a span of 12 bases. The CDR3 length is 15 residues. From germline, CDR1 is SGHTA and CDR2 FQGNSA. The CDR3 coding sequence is TGTGCCAGCAGCCGAACGGGGTCCAGCAATCAGCCCCAGCATTTT. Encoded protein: CASSRTGSSNQPQHF.

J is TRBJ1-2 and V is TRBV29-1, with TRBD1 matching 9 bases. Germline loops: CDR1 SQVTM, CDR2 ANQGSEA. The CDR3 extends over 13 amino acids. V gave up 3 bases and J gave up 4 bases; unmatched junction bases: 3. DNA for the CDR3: TGCAGCGTTGACGGGGGACAGGGCTATGGCTACACCTTC. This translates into CSVDGGQGYGYTF.

The CDR3 reads CTSSQDRLSQDSCEQFF. DNA of the CDR3: TGCACCAGCAGCCAAGATCGTCTCTCTCAGGATTCATGTGAGCAGTTCTTC. This sequence joins TRBV1 and TRBJ2-1; TRBD1 was called by the table and not checked on the DNA. TRBV1 is annotated as a pseudogene. This CDR3 is built from 17 residues.

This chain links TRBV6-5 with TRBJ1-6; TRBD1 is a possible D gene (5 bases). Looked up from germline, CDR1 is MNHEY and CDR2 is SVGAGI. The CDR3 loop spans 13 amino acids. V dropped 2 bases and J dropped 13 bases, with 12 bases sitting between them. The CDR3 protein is CASSYGGNNPLHF. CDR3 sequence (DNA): TGTGCCAGCAGTTACGGGGGAAATAATCCCCTCCACTTT.

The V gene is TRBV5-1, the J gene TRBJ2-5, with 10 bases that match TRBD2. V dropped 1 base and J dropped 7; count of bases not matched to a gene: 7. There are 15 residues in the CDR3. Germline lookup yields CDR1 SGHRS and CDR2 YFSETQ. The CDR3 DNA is TGCGCCAGCAGCTTGAGGACTAGCGGCGCGGGGACCCAGTACTTC. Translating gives CASSLRTSGAGTQYF.

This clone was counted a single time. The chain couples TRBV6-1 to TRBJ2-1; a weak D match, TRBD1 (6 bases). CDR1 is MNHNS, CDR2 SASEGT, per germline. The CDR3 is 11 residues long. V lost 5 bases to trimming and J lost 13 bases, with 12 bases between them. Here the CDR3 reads CASSQKTGQFF. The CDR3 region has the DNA TGTGCCAGCAGTCAGAAGACAGGACAGTTCTTC.

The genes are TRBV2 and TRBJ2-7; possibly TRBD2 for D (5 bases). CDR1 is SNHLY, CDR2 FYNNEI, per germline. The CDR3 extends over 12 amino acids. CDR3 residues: CASSEEMKRVEV. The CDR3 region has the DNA TGTGCCAGCAGTGAAGAGATGAAGAGGGTGGAAGTC.

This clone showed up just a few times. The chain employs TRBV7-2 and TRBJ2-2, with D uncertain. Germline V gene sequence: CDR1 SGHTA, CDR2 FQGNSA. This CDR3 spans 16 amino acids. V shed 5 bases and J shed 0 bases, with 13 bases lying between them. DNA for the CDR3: TGTGCCAGCAGCCCATCAGTCAGAGCGAACACCGGGGAGCTGTTTTTT. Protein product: CASSPSVRANTGELFF.

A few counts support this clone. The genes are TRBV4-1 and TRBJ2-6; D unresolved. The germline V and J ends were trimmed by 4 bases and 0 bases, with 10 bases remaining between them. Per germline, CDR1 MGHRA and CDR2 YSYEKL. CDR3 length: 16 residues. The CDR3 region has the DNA TGCGCCAGCAGCCTTATCAGGTTCTCTGGGGCCAACGTCCTGACTTTC. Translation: CASSLIRFSGANVLTF.

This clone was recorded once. CDR3 coding DNA: TGTGCCAGCAGCCAAGCGGAATTTCCCACTGAAGCTTTCTTT. Translating gives CASSQAEFPTEAFF. The chain combines TRBV4-2 with TRBJ1-1; D gene ambiguous. The germline V and J ends were trimmed by 1 base and 4 bases, with 10 bases remaining between them. This CDR3 is 14 amino acids long. Germline V gene data show CDR1 as LGHNA and CDR2 as YNFKEQ.

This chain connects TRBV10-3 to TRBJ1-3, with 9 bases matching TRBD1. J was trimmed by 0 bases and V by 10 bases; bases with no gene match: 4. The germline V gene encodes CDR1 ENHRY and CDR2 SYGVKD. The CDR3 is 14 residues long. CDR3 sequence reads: CATQTGGSGNTIYF. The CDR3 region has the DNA TGTGCCACTCAGACAGGGGGCTCTGGAAACACCATATATTTT.

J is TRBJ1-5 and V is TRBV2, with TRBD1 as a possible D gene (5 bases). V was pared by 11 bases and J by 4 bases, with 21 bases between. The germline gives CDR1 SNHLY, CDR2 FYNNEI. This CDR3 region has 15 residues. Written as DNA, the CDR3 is TGTGCCGGTACTCACGAGGCAGGGAAGAATCAGCCCCAGCATTTT. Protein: CAGTHEAGKNQPQHF.

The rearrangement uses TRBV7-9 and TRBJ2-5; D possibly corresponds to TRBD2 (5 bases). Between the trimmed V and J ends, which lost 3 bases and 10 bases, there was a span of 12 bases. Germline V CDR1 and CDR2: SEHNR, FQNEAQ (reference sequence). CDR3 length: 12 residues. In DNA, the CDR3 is TGTGCCAGCAGCTTCAAGGGAGAGGGCCAGTACTTC. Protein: CASSFKGEGQYF.

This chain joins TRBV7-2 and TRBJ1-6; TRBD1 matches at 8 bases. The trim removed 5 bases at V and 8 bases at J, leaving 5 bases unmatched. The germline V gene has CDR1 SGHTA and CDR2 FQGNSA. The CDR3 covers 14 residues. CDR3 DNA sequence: TGTGCCAGCAGCCCACAGGGGGTGGATTCACCCCTCCACTTT. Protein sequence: CASSPQGVDSPLHF. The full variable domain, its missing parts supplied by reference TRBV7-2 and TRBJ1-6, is GAGVSQSPSNKVTEKGKDVELRCDPISGHTALYWYRQSLGQGLEFLIYFQGNSAPDKSGLPSDRFSAERTGGSVSTLTIQRTQQEDSAVYLCASSPQGVDSPLHFGNGTRLTVT.

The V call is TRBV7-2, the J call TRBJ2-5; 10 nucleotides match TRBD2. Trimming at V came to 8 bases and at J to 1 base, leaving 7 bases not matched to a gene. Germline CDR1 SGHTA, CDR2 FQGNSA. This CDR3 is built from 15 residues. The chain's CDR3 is CASGSSGGAQETQYF. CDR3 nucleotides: TGTGCCAGCGGGTCGAGCGGGGGGGCCCAAGAGACCCAGTACTTC.

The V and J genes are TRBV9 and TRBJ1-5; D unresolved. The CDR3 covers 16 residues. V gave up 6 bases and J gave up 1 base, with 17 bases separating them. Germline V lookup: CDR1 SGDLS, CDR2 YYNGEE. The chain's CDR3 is CASIISRVRSNQPQHF. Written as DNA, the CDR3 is TGTGCCAGCATCATCAGTAGAGTTCGGAGCAATCAGCCCCAGCATTTT.